This T cell receptor beta chain was captured by sequencing in a study of shared clonotypes between healthy human individuals. About this clone itself: Its antigen is undetermined.

Data came from immunoSEQ multiplex PCR; TCRdb stores just in-frame clones and leaves some out. This table holds approximately 1.5 million clones, under 99% found once. CDR3 length: 13 residues. The germline CDR1 and CDR2 sequences are SGHTA and FQGTGA. V dropped 2 bases and J dropped 7; count of bases not matched to a gene: 2. Study-level findings and limits: Among a few donors, roughly 5% of naive CD4 clonotypes were found in common.

The sequence came from a man aged 30 to 45 in good health. The sample was naive CD4+ T cells sorted from blood. Subset meaning: CD45RA+ positively selected. J is TRBJ2-4 and V is TRBV7-3; 7 nucleotides match TRBD1. The CDR3 sequence is CASSLDRVNIQYF. CDR3 in DNA: TGTGCCAGCAGCTTAGACAGGGTTAACATTCAGTACTTC. The entire variable domain, with the rest obtained from reference TRBV7-3 and TRBJ2-4, is as follows: GAGVSQTPSNKVTEKGKYVELRCDPISGHTALYWYRQSLGQGPEFLIYFQGTGAADDSGLPNDRFFAVRPEGSVSTLKIQRTERGDSAVYLCASSLDRVNIQYFGAGTRLSVL.